Included here is one T cell receptor beta chain sequence, with context. Some clones are missing from TCRdb's copy, which holds only in-frame ones; the method was immunoSEQ multiplex PCR. The sample comprises about 140,000 clones, around 86% of which are singletons, and roughly 4% rests with the top ten. This record comes from a study of blood T cell repertoires in COVID-19. As for the study in general: Material from acute and convalescent COVID-19 was sourced from the United States, Italy and Spain.

Sequencing was done on a sample of peripheral blood. This receptor was obtained from an elderly woman with acute or convalescent COVID-19.

The CDR3 here is CSARVYYEQYF. In DNA, the CDR3 is TGCAGTGCTAGAGTCTACTACGAGCAGTACTTC. V and J are TRBV20-1 and TRBJ2-7, with D uncertain. Trimming stripped 1 base from V and 3 bases from J, with 4 bases between. CDR1 DFQATT and CDR2 SNEGSKA come from the germline V gene (reference sequence). The CDR3 spans 11 residues.